These 2 T cell receptor beta chains came from one sample sequenced in a study of glioma-infiltrating T cells after dendritic cell vaccination. Method: immunoSEQ multiplex PCR; TCRdb's copy keeps in-frame clones and lacks some. The sample comprises roughly 100,000 clones, more than 70% of which are singletons, and 2.5% to 3.5% rests with the top ten. The sequences come from blood, collected before dendritic cell vaccination. The origin of the receptors is a human donor with glioblastoma.

The chain employs TRBV6-1 and TRBJ1-2; 10 bases line up with TRBD1. J was trimmed by 4 bases and V by 4 bases; bases with no gene match: 9. The V gene's germline CDR1 is MNHNS and CDR2 SASEGT. The CDR3 has 16 residues. The CDR3 loop reads CASSGQTGQGSYGYTF. The CDR3 DNA is TGTGCCAGCAGTGGCCAAACGGGACAGGGGAGCTATGGCTACACCTTC.

This clone was found once. The gene calls are TRBV2 and TRBJ2-3; 9 bases match TRBD2. From germline, CDR1 is SNHLY and CDR2 FYNNEI. V trimming: 1 base; J trimming: 3 bases; junction bases outside the gene matches: 11. The CDR3 sequence is 18 residues long. CDR3: CASSEGGAGGLRTDTQYF. For the CDR3, the DNA is TGTGCCAGCAGTGAAGGAGGGGCGGGGGGGCTCCGGACAGATACGCAGTATTTT. Full variable domain (missing parts from reference TRBV2 and TRBJ2-3): EPEVTQTPSHQVTQMGQEVILRCVPISNHLYFYWYRQILGQKVEFLVSFYNNEISEKSEIFDDQFSVERPDGSNFTLKIRSTKLEDSAMYFCASSEGGAGGLRTDTQYFGPGTRLTVL.